This TCR beta chain emerged from a study of T cells expressing NK-cell markers. Turning to the study itself: HCMV seropositivity marked seven of the eight sequenced donors; one was seronegative. Study-wide results and caveats: In more than 5 donors, dominant CD3+CD56+NKG2C+ clonotypes ranked among the top 10 CD8+ clonotypes.

There are 16 residues in the CDR3. TCR beta libraries carry UMIs added by 5'RACE template switching. TCRdb reanalyzed the 5' RACE reads, giving one entry per CDR3 protein sequence and no DNA. The sample table includes 400,000 to 500,000 distinct CDR3 sequences. In the case of this clonotype: Its target is unknown.

What was sequenced was blood T cells: a sorted CD56 or NKG2C T cell subset, CD4+ or CD8+ T cells, or bulk PBMC T cells (not recorded which). The chain has TRBV12-3 or TRBV12-4 and TRBJ2-3; without DNA, the TCRdb call of TRBD2 cannot be checked. The clonotype originates from a woman between 18 and 70 years old in good health. The CDR3 loop is CASSTLGAGVTDTQYF.